Presented here are 5 T cell receptor beta chains from one specimen sequenced in a study of response to subunit inactivated influenza vaccine. TCRdb processed the RT-PCR reads anew with MiXCR; each CDR3 protein has one entry. The table lists 450,000 to 600,000 distinct CDR3 sequences, roughly 8.2% of them singletons. The sample here was PBMCs from blood, taken 23 months after vaccination. All receptors derive from a man in his fifties or sixties who received an inactivated influenza vaccine.

This clonotype was observed many times. The chain combines TRBV11-2 with TRBJ1-6; possible D gene TRBD1, 5 bases. V was trimmed by 1 base and J by 14 bases, leaving 12 bases between them. The germline CDR1 and CDR2 sequences are SGHAT and FQNNGV. The CDR3 has 13 residues. The CDR3 region is CASSLGPGAALHF. The CDR3 region has the DNA TGTGCCAGCAGCTTAGGACCCGGGGCGGCCCTCCACTTT.

A few counts support this clonotype. The chain recombines TRBV5-6 with TRBJ1-1; no clear D. V dropped 1 base and J dropped 5 bases, with 12 bases sitting between them. Germline V CDR1 and CDR2: SGHDT, YYEEEE. The CDR3 has 14 residues. The CDR3 loop reads CASSLQELRTEAFF. The CDR3 nucleotides are TGTGCCAGCAGCTTGCAGGAATTGAGGACTGAAGCTTTCTTT.

This clonotype occurred many times. This chain connects TRBV20-1 to TRBJ1-1; perhaps TRBD1 as D (6 bases). The CDR3 extends over 16 amino acids. The germline V gene encodes CDR1 DFQATT and CDR2 SNEGSKA (reference sequence). The V and J ends lost 3 bases and 5 bases respectively, with 22 bases between them. The CDR3 sequence is CSASGGTRGAGTEAFF. The CDR3 DNA reads as TGCAGTGCTAGTGGGGGGACAAGGGGCGCGGGAACTGAAGCTTTCTTT.

V is TRBV12-3 or TRBV12-4 and J is TRBJ2-2; D tentatively reads TRBD1 or TRBD2 (5 bases each). The CDR3 runs 16 residues. Trimming left V 6 bases short and J 3 bases short, with 17 bases between. CDR3 protein: CASSVGDPQYTGELFF. CDR3 sequence (DNA): TGTGCCAGCAGCGTCGGGGACCCTCAATACACCGGGGAGCTGTTTTTT.

At least ten counts were recorded for this clonotype. The rearrangement joins TRBV5-1 to TRBJ2-1, with 10 bases fitting TRBD1. Germline V gene lookup returns CDR1 SGHRS and CDR2 YFSETQ. The CDR3 runs 13 residues. V lost 4 bases, J lost 6 bases, and 1 base stayed unmatched. The CDR3 DNA follows: TGCGCCAGCAGCCGGACAGGGGGCAATGAGCAGTTCTTC. It codes for CASSRTGGNEQFF.